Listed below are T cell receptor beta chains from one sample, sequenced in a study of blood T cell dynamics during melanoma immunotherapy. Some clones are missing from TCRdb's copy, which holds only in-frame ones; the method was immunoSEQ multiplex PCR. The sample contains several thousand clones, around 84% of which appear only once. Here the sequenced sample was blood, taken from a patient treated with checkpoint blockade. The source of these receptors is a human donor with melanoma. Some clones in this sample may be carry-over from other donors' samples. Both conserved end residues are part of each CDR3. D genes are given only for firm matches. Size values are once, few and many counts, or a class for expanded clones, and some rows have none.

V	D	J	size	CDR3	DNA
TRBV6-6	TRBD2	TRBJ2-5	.	CASRLAGWETQYF	TGTGCCAGCCGACTAGCGGGGTGGGAGACCCAGTACTTC
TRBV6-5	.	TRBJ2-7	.	CASKGGYEQYF	TGTGCCAGCAAGGGGGGCTACGAGCAGTACTTC
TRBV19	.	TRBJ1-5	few	CASSIAPDSRVPQHF	TGTGCCAGTAGTATAGCCCCGGACAGCCGGGTACCCCAGCATTTT
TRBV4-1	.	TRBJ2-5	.	CASSRGPSETQYF	TGCGCCAGCAGCCGGGGGCCTAGCGAGACCCAGTACTTC
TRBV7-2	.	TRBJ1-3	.	CASSWDPRLGNTIYF	TGTGCCAGCAGCTGGGACCCCCGGCTCGGAAACACCATATATTTT
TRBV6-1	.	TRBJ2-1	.	CASSDVWGSNEQFF	TGTGCCAGCAGTGATGTCTGGGGAAGCAATGAGCAGTTCTTC
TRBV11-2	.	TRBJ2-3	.	CASSFGSPGADTQYF	TGTGCCAGCAGCTTTGGCTCGCCGGGGGCAGATACGCAGTATTTT
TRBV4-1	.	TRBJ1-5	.	CASSQDRSGQSNQPQHF	TGCGCCAGCAGCCAAGATAGGTCAGGGCAAAGCAATCAGCCCCAGCATTTT
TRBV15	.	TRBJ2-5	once	CATSRGYETQYF	TGTGCCACCAGCAGAGGGTACGAGACCCAGTACTTC
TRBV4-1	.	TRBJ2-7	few	CASSQSPAGSYEQYF	TGCGCCAGCAGCCAATCCCCCGCGGGTTCGTACGAGCAGTACTTC
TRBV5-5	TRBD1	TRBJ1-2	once	CASSFDWTGVNGYTF	TGTGCCAGCAGCTTTGACTGGACAGGCGTTAATGGCTACACCTTC
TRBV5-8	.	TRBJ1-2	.	CASSLGGDYTF	TGTGCCAGCAGCTTAGGAGGCGACTACACCTTC
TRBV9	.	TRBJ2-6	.	CASSPGASGSGANVLTF	TGTGCCAGCAGCCCGGGGGCCTCGGGCTCTGGGGCCAACGTCCTGACTTTC
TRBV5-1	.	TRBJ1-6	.	CASSLGVGKDNSPLHF	TGCGCCAGCAGCTTGGGCGTAGGGAAGGATAATTCACCCCTCCACTTT
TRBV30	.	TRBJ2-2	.	CAWSVGRTGELFF	TGTGCCTGGAGTGTCGGAAGGACCGGGGAGCTGTTTTTT
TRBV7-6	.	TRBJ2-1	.	CASSFQGNEQFF	TGTGCCAGCAGCTTTCAGGGAAATGAGCAGTTCTTC
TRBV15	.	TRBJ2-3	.	CATSRARVEQADTQYF	TGTGCCACCAGCAGAGCCAGGGTGGAGCAGGCAGATACGCAGTATTTT
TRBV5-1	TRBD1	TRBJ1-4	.	CASSTTTGSTNEKLFF	TGCGCCAGCAGCACCACGACAGGGTCCACTAATGAAAAACTGTTTTTT
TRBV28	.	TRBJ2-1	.	CASSMGGSGVNEQFF	TGTGCCAGCAGTATGGGAGGCTCGGGAGTTAATGAGCAGTTCTTC
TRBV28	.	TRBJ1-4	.	CASSFRGSGNEKLFF	TGTGCCAGCAGTTTTAGAGGAAGTGGGAATGAAAAACTGTTTTTT
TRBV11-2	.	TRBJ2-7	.	CASSRNYEQYF	TGTGCCAGCAGCCGGAACTACGAGCAGTACTTC
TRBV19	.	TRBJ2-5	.	CASSHTPRVERETQYF	TGTGCCAGTAGTCACACCCCCCGGGTGGAGAGGGAGACCCAGTACTTC
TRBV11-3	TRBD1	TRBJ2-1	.	CASSSGGPSDEQFF	TGTGCCAGCAGCTCAGGGGGTCCGTCAGATGAGCAGTTCTTC
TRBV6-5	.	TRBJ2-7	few	CASSYGGTLSYEQYF	TGTGCCAGCAGTTACGGTGGGACACTTTCCTACGAGCAGTACTTC
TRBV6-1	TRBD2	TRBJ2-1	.	CASSPSGGYNEQFF	TGTGCCAGCAGCCCTAGCGGGGGGTACAATGAGCAGTTCTTC
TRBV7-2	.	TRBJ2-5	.	CASSPRDLFGETQYF	TGTGCCAGCAGCCCAAGGGATCTATTCGGGGAGACCCAGTACTTC
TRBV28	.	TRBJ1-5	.	CATRSGGSNQPQHF	TGTGCCACCCGTTCAGGAGGGTCGAATCAGCCCCAGCATTTT
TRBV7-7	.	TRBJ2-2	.	CASSQSRAAGELFF	TGTGCCAGCAGTCAAAGCAGGGCGGCCGGGGAGCTGTTTTTT
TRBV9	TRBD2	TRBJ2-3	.	CASSVAGGRAFDTQYF	TGTGCCAGCAGCGTAGCTGGAGGGAGGGCCTTTGATACGCAGTATTTT
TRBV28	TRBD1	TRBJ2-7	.	CASSWTGGFEQYF	TGTGCCAGCAGTTGGACAGGGGGCTTCGAGCAGTACTTC
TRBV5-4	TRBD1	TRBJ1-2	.	CASSLGQGWNYGYTF	TGTGCCAGCAGCTTGGGACAGGGATGGAACTATGGCTACACCTTC
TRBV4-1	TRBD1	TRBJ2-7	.	CASSPRTGPYEQYF	TGCGCCAGCAGCCCTAGGACAGGCCCCTACGAGCAGTACTTC
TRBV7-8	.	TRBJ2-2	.	CASSSLDTDTGELFF	TGTGCCAGCAGCTCACTGGACACAGACACCGGGGAGCTGTTTTTT
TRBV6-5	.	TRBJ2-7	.	CASSYESGGGYEQYF	TGTGCCAGCAGTTATGAGTCAGGGGGGGGGTACGAGCAGTACTTC
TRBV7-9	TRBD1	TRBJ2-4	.	CASSSSGQGGEYF	TGTGCCAGCAGCTCCAGCGGACAGGGTGGGGAGTACTTC
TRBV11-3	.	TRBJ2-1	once	CASSLVRWSRPFF	TGTGCCAGCAGCTTAGTCAGGTGGTCCCGCCCGTTCTTC